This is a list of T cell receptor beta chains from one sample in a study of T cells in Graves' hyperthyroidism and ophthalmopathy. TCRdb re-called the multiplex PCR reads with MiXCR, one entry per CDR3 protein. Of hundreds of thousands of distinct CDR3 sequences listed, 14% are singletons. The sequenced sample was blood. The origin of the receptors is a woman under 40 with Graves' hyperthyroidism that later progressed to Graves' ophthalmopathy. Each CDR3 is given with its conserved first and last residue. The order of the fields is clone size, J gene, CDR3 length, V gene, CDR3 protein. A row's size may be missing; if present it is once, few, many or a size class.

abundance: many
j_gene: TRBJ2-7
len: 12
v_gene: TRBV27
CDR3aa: CATRQADYEQYF

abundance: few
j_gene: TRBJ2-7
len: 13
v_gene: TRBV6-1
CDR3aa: CASFNQGDYEQYF

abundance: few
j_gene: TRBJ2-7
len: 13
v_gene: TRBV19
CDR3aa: CASSSTQPPSQYF

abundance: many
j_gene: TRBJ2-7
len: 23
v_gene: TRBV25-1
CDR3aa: CASSGTGHPNARERALSSYEQYF

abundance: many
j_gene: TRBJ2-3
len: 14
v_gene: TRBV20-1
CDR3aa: CSAHWQRGPDTQYF

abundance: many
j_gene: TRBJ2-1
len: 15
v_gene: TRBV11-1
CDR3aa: CASRGQPFSYNEQFF

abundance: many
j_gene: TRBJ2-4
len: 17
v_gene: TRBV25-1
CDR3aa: CASSDSIDVTAKNIQYF

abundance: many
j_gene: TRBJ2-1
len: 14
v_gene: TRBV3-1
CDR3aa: CASSQGVRNNEQFF

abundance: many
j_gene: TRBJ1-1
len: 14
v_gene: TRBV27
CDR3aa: CASSLGDVRTEAFF

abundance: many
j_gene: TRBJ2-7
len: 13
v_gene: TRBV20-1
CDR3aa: CSAKTSRDYEQYF

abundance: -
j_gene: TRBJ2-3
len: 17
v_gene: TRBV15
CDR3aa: CATSRDRSSPEADTQYF

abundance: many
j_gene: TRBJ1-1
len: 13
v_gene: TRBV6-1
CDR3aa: CASSNSLNTEAFF

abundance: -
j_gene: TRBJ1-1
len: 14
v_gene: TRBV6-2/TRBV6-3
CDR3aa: CASTQTGGITEAFF

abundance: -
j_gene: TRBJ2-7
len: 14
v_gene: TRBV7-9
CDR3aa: CASSRQTVAYEQYF

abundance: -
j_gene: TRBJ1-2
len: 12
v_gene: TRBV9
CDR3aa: CASSGILDRLTF

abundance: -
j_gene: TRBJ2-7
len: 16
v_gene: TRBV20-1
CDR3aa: CSAGGELSGRAYEQYF

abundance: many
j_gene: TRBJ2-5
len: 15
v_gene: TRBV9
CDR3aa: CASSPWTGHQETQYF

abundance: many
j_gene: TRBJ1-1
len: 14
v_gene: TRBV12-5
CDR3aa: CASGPPGQRVAAFF

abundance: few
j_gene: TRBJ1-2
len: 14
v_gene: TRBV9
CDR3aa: CASSGPTGNYGYTF

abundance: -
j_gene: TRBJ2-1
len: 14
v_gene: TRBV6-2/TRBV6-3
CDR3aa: CTSIRTSSYNEQFF

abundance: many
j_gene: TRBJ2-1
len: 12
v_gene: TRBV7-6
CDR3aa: CASSSTSGGEFF

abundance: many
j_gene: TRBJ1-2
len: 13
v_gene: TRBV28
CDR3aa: CASSPGQISGYTF

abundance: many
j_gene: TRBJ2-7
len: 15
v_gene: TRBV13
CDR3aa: CASSSGTGGNYEQYF

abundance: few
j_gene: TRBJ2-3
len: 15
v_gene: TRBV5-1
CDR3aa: CASSLWAAGTDTQYF

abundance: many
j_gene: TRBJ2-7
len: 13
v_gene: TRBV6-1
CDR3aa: CASTSLRGDKQYF

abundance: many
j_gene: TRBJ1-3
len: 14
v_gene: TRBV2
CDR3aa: CASSPGVPGNTIYF

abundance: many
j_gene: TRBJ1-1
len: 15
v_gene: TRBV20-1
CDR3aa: CSARDPGGGDTEAFF

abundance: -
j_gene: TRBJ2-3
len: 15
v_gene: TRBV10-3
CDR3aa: CAISESGKSTDTQYF

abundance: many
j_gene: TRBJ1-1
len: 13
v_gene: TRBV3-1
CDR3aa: CASSNEGRTEAFF

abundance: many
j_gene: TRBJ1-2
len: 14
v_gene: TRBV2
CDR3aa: CASSESGQIYGYTF

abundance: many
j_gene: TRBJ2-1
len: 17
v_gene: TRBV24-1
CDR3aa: CATSDFSGSKGLGEQFF

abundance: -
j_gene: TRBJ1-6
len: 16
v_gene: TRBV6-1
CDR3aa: CASSPPGNPDNSPLHF

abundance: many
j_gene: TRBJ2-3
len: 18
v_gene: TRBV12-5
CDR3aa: CASGLDNWYPPGQDTQYF

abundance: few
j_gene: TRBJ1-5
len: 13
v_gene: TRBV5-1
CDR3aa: CASADSYNQPQHF

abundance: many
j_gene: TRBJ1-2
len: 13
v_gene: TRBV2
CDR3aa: CASSDIQFYGYTF

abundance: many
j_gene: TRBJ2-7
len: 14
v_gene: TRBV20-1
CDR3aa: CSASSGQGVNEQYF

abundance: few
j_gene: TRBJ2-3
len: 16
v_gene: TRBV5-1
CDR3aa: CASSLGTGDYTDTQYF

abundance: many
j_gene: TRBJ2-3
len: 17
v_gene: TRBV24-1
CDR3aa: CATSDPPGQGARDTQYF

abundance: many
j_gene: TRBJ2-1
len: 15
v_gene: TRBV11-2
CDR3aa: CARTPPGRTYNEQFF

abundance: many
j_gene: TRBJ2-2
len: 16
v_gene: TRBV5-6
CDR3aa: CASSLPRDSFSGELFF

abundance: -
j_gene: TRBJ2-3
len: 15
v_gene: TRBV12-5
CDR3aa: CASGLTGQGTDTQYF

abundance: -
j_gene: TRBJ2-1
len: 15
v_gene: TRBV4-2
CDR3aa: CASSQEYFSYNEQFF

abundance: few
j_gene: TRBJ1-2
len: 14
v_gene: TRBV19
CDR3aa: CATGGGGRDYGYTF